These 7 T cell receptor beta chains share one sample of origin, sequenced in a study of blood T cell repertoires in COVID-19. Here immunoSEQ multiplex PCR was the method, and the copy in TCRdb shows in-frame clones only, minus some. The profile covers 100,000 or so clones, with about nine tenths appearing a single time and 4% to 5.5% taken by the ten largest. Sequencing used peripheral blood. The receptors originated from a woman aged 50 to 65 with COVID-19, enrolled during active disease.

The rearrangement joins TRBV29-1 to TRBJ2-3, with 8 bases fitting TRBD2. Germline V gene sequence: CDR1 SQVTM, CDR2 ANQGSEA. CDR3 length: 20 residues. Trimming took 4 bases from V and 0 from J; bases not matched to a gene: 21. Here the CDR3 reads CSVGSLEGGGPLFSTDTQYF. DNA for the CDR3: TGCAGCGTTGGAAGTCTTGAGGGCGGGGGGCCACTTTTTAGCACAGATACGCAGTATTTT.

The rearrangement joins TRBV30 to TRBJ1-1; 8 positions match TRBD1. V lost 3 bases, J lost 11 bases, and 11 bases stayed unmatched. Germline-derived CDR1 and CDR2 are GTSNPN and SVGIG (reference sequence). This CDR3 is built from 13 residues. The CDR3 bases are TGTGCCTGGAGCGAATTGGCGGGACAGGCTGCTTTCTTT. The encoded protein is CAWSELAGQAAFF.

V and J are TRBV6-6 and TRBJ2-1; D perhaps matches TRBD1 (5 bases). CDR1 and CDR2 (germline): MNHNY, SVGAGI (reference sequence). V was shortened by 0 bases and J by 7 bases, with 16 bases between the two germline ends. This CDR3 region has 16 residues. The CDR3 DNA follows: TGTGCCAGCAGTTACTCCGTGGGTCAGGGCTCGAATGAGCAGTTCTTC. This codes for CASSYSVGQGSNEQFF.

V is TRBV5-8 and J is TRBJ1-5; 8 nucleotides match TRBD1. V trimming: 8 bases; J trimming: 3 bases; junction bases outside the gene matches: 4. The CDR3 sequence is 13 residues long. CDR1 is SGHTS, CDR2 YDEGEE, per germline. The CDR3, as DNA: TGTGCCAGACAGGGGGTTCCCAATCAGCCCCAGCATTTT. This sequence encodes CARQGVPNQPQHF.

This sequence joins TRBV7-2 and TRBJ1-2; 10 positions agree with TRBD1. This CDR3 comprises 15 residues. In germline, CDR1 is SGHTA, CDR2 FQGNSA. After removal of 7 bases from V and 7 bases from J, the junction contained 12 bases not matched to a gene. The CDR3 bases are TGTGCCAGCAAATATAGCGGGGACAGGGGAATTGGCTACACCTTC. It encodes CASKYSGDRGIGYTF.

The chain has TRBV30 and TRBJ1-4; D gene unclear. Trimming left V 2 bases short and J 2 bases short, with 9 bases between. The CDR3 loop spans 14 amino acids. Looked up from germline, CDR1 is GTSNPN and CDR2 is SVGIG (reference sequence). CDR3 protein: CAWSPGFTNEKLFF. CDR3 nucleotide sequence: TGTGCCTGGAGTCCAGGATTTACTAATGAAAAACTGTTTTTT.

The CDR3 reads CASSVVELANTGELFF. The CDR3 bases are TGTGCCAGCAGCGTAGTGGAACTAGCTAACACCGGGGAGCTGTTTTTT. The gene calls are TRBV9 and TRBJ2-2, with TRBD2 as a possible D gene (6 bases). The CDR3 runs to 16 residues. Trimming removed 0 bases from V and 2 bases from J, with 11 bases in between. CDR1 is SGDLS and CDR2 is YYNGEE in the germline V gene.